This T cell receptor (beta chain) is from a study of cytomegalovirus exposure and HLA in healthy donors. For the study at large: Genotyping of more than 300 donors showed that 80% to 90% belonged to the Caucasian-associated ancestry cluster. The study's findings and limits: Generally TCR sequences proved uncommon, though certain public TCRs appeared in numerous donors.

Both 60 Vbeta primers and 13 Jbeta primers went into the PCR. TCRdb's copy holds only in-frame clones and misses some; the assay was immunoSEQ multiplex PCR. The table lists approximately 76,000 clones, 60% to 70% of them singletons. Germline V gene sequence: CDR1 GTSNPN, CDR2 SVGIG (reference sequence). This CDR3 comprises 10 residues. V was pared by 6 bases and J by 2 bases, with 5 bases between. As regards this clone: Antigen unknown.

The V call is TRBV30, the J call TRBJ2-7; D is unresolved. Sequences were obtained from PBMCs. The source is a man in his thirties or forties in good health and CMV-seropositive. CDR3 sequence (DNA): TGTGCCTGTACAACCTACGAGCAGTACTTC. This translates into CACTTYEQYF.